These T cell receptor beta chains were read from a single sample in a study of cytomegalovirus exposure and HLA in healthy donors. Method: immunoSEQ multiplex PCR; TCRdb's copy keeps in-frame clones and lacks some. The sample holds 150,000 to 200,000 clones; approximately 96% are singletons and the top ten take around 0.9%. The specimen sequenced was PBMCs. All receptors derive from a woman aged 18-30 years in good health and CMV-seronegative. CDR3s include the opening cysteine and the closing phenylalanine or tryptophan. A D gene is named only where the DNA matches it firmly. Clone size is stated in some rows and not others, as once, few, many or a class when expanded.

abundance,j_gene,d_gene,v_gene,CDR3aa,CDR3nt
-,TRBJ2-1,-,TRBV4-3,CASSGSTIWAHTDGEQFF,TGCGCCAGCAGCGGTTCGACAATTTGGGCGCACACCGACGGTGAGCAGTTCTTC
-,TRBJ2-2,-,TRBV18,CASSPLKPPSLDTNTGELFF,TGTGCCAGCTCACCCCTAAAACCCCCGAGTCTAGATACGAACACCGGGGAGCTGTTTTTT
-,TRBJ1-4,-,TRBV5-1,CASSRGDSNEKLFF,TGCGCCAGCAGTCGGGGGGACTCAAATGAAAAACTGTTTTTT
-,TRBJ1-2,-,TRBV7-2,CASSRITGNYGYTF,TGTGCCAGCAGCCGCATCACAGGGAACTATGGCTACACCTTC
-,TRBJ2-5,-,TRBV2,CASREGWTEETQYF,TGTGCCAGCCGTGAGGGATGGACAGAAGAGACCCAGTACTTC
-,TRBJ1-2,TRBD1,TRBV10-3,CAISELGTGTYGYTF,TGTGCCATCAGTGAGTTGGGGACAGGAACCTATGGCTACACCTTC
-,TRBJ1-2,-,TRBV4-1,CASSQDPIREINGYTF,TGCGCCAGCAGCCAAGATCCTATTAGGGAGATAAACGGCTACACCTTC
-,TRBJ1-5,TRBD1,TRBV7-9,CASGTTGDQPQHF,TGTGCCAGCGGGACGACAGGGGATCAGCCCCAGCATTTT
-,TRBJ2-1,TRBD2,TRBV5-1,CASSLDRGGRYNEQFF,TGCGCCAGCAGCTTGGACCGGGGGGGCCGCTACAATGAGCAGTTCTTC
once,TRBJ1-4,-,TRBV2,CASETGFDEKLFF,TGTGCCAGCGAGACAGGCTTCGATGAAAAACTGTTTTTT
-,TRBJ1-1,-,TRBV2,CASSPDLGEVEAFF,TGTGCCAGCAGTCCCGACCTGGGGGAGGTTGAAGCTTTCTTT
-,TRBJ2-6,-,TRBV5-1,CASSLSSGANVLTF,TGCGCCAGCAGCCTAAGCTCTGGGGCCAACGTCCTGACTTTC
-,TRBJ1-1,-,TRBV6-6,CASRPLSAEAFF,TGTGCCAGCAGACCCCTAAGTGCTGAAGCTTTCTTT
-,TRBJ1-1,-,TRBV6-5,CASSEGENTEAFF,TGTGCCAGCAGCGAGGGGGAGAACACTGAAGCTTTCTTT
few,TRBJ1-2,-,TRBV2,CASSEGQGYGYTF,TGTGCCAGCAGTGAAGGGCAGGGCTATGGCTACACCTTC
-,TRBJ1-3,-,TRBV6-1,CASSQGLYSGNTIYF,TGTGCCAGCAGTCAGGGTCTTTACTCTGGAAACACCATATATTTT
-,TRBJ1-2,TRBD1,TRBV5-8,CASSWGDRDDYGYTF,TGTGCCAGCAGCTGGGGGGACAGGGACGACTATGGCTACACCTTC
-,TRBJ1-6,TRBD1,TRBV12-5,CASGPWTGGVSGSLHF,TGTGCTAGTGGTCCCTGGACAGGGGGCGTGTCTGGCTCCCTCCACTTT
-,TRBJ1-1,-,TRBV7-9,CASSFPGENTEAFF,TGTGCCAGCAGCTTCCCAGGGGAGAACACTGAAGCTTTCTTT
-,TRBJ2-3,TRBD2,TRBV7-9,CASSYGLAGIRTDTQYF,TGTGCCAGCAGCTACGGACTAGCGGGGATCCGCACAGATACGCAGTATTTT
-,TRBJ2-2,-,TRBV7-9,CASRSGTLNTGELFF,TGTGCCAGCAGGTCCGGGACTCTAAACACCGGGGAGCTGTTTTTT
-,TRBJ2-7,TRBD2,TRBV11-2,CASSWTGTSRYEQYF,TGTGCCAGCAGCTGGACCGGGACTAGCAGATACGAGCAGTACTTC
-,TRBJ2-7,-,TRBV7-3,CASSPRADSYEQYF,TGTGCCAGCAGCCCGCGGGCGGACTCCTACGAGCAGTACTTC
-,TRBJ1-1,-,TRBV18,CASSPPSGGQTAFF,TGTGCCAGCTCACCACCCAGCGGGGGCCAAACTGCTTTCTTT
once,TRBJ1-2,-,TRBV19,CASRFAEFSYGYTF,TGTGCCAGTCGTTTTGCGGAGTTTAGCTATGGCTACACCTTC
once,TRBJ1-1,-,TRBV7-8,CASSLQQRILNTEAFF,TGTGCCAGCAGCTTGCAGCAGAGGATCTTGAACACTGAAGCTTTCTTT
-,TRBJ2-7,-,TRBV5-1,CASSLNYEQYF,TGCGCCAGCAGCCTAAACTACGAGCAGTACTTC
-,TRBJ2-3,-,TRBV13,CASSFGTDTDTQYF,TGTGCCAGCAGCTTCGGGACTGACACAGATACGCAGTATTTT
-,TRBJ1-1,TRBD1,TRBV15,CATSRDEGPGGNTEAFF,TGTGCCACCAGCAGAGATGAAGGGCCAGGGGGGAACACTGAAGCTTTCTTT
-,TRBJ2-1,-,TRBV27,CASSLSAGSYNEQFF,TGTGCCAGCAGTTTATCCGCAGGCTCCTACAATGAGCAGTTCTTC
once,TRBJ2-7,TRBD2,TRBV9,CASSATLAGVNEQYF,TGTGCCAGCAGCGCCACACTAGCGGGGGTCAACGAGCAGTACTTC
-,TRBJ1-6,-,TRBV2,CASSQENNSPLHF,TGTGCCAGCAGCCAGGAAAATAATTCACCCCTCCACTTT
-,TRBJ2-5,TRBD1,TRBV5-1,CASSRQGIQETQYF,TGCGCCAGCAGCCGACAGGGGATCCAAGAGACCCAGTACTTC
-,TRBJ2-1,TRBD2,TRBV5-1,CASSTTSGVYNEQFF,TGCGCCAGCAGCACGACTAGCGGGGTGTACAATGAGCAGTTCTTC
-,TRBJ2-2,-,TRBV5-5,CASSAGVGSGELFF,TGTGCCAGCAGCGCAGGGGTGGGTTCCGGGGAGCTGTTTTTT
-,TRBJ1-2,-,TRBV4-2,CASSQVLKNQRSNYGYTF,TGTGCCAGCAGCCAAGTCCTTAAAAATCAGCGGTCTAACTATGGCTACACCTTC
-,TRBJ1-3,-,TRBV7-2,CASSLRQFTIYF,TGTGCCAGCAGCCTCCGACAGTTCACCATATATTTT
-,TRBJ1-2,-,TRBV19,CATSRGNYGYTF,TGTGCCACCTCCAGGGGTAACTATGGCTACACCTTC
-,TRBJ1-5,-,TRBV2,CASSPQGLVQPQHF,TGTGCCAGCAGCCCACAGGGATTGGTTCAGCCCCAGCATTTT
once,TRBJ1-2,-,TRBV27,CASSLTRGDNYGYTF,TGTGCCAGCAGTTTAACCCGCGGGGATAACTATGGCTACACCTTC
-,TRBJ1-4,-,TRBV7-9,CASSLEGLGEKLFF,TGTGCCAGCAGCTTGGAGGGGTTGGGAGAAAAACTGTTTTTT
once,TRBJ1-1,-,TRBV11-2,CASSLGQDTEAFF,TGTGCCAGCAGCTTAGGGCAGGACACTGAAGCTTTCTTT
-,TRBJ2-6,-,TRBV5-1,CASSLKPFGQSGANVLTF,TGCGCCAGCAGCTTGAAGCCTTTTGGACAGTCTGGGGCCAACGTCCTGACTTTC
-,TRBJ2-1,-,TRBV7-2,CASSLGALEQFF,TGTGCCAGCAGCCTTGGGGCACTTGAGCAGTTCTTC
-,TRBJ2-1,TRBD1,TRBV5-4,CASSWAGQGNEQFF,TGTGCCAGCAGCTGGGCTGGACAGGGCAATGAGCAGTTCTTC
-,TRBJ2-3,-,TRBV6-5,CASSYSWTTDTQYF,TGTGCCAGCAGTTACTCCTGGACTACAGATACGCAGTATTTT